The clone carrying this T cell receptor beta chain occurred a few times. The antigen is undetermined. The germline gives CDR1 LGHNT, CDR2 FRNRAP. The V end lost 6 bases, the J end lost 4 bases, and 10 bases lay between the germline ends. The CDR3 covers 12 residues. A second about 7 to 12 cycle PCR used barcoded and J-beta primers. TCRdb re-derived calls from the 5' RACE reads in MiXCR, one entry per CDR3 protein. The repertoire holds over 1,500,000 distinct CDR3 sequences, with about two fifths as singletons. Samples had at least 6 million PBMCs isolated from them. This entry belongs to a study of blood T cells in healthy people across ages. General study results and limits: Significant beta diversity loss was already apparent by age roughly 43, declining roughly linearly. Because sorting was not performed, PBMCs prevented conclusive naive versus antigen-experienced comparison.

This chain connects TRBV12-5 to TRBJ2-7, with a weak D call TRBD1 (5 bases). The sequenced material came from blood. The TCR sequence derives from a human donor in good health. The CDR3 nucleotides are TGTGCTAGTGGAGGGGCCGGGTACGAGCAGTACTTC. This encodes CASGGAGYEQYF.